The TCR beta chain under discussion was sequenced for a study of control samples from healthy donors and cancer patients. This CDR3 is 11 amino acids long. Trimming removed 2 bases from V and 7 bases from J, with 5 bases in between. Per the germline V gene, CDR1 is MNHEY and CDR2 is SVGEGT. TCRdb's table, derived via immunoSEQ multiplex PCR, lists solely in-frame clones and lacks some. The sample has around 230,000 clones, about 93% seen once. The chain links TRBV6-2 or TRBV6-3 to TRBJ1-2; D gene uncertain. The material sequenced was blood. This sequence originates from a man aged 45-65 years in good health. The CDR3 nucleotides are TGTGCCAGCAGTTACAGGGTTGGCTACACCTTC. Translation: CASSYRVGYTF.